The 17 T cell receptor beta chains in this list originate from one sample, sequenced in a study of neurological immune-mediated disorders. One entry per CDR3 protein results from TCRdb running MiXCR on the 5' RACE reads. The data show about 58,000 distinct CDR3 sequences, 3% to 4% seen once. The sequencing sample was made of PBMCs. The receptors were gathered from a woman aged 55-70 years with multiple sclerosis.

This clonotype occurred many times. The V call is TRBV10-3, the J call TRBJ2-6, with D perhaps matching TRBD1 (5 bases). The CDR3 loop spans 17 amino acids. Trimming took off 6 bases at V and 0 bases at J, with 15 bases between the two ends. Germline V CDR1 and CDR2: ENHRY, SYGVKD. DNA of the CDR3: TGTGCCATCAGCCAGCGTACAGGAAACTCTGGGGCCAACGTCCTGACTTTC. Protein sequence: CAISQRTGNSGANVLTF.

The table lists this clonotype with many counts. The chain couples TRBV5-1 to TRBJ1-2, with D tentatively TRBD1 (5 bases). This CDR3 is built from 13 residues. The germline gives CDR1 SGHRS, CDR2 YFSETQ. V was cut by 0 bases and J by 5 bases, with 8 bases left in between. The CDR3 nucleotides read TGCGCCAGCAGCTTGGCCGGGGGGTATGGCTACACCTTC. Residues: CASSLAGGYGYTF.

This clonotype was observed at least ten times. The chain carries TRBV2 and TRBJ2-7, with 8 bases identical to TRBD1. The CDR3 sequence is 18 residues long. Germline V gene data show CDR1 as SNHLY and CDR2 as FYNNEI. Trimming took 6 bases from V and 4 from J; bases not matched to a gene: 20. As DNA, the CDR3 is TGTGCCAGCAGCCGAAAGCATGGCTATCAGGGGGCGTTGTACGAGCAGTACTTC. It translates to CASSRKHGYQGALYEQYF. The full variable domain, completed using reference TRBV2 and TRBJ2-7, is EPEVTQTPSHQVTQMGQEVILRCVPISNHLYFYWYRQILGQKVEFLVSFYNNEISEKSEIFDDQFSVERPDGSNFTLKIRSTKLEDSAMYFCASSRKHGYQGALYEQYFGPGTRLTVT.

This clonotype was counted many times. The V gene is TRBV5-6, the J gene TRBJ1-1, with D hard to call. This CDR3 is 11 amino acids long. Germline loops: CDR1 SGHDT, CDR2 YYEEEE. V was trimmed by 0 bases and J by 8 bases, leaving 5 bases between them. In DNA form, the CDR3 reads TGTGCCAGCAGCTTGGTATCCGAAGCTTTCTTT. Its translation is CASSLVSEAFF.

The table lists this clonotype with a few counts. A much larger clone lies a single base off, so this may be a read error. The chain employs TRBV4-1 and TRBJ2-2; no clear D gene. This CDR3 comprises 15 residues. Germline CDR1 is MGHRA and CDR2 is YSYEKL. Here the CDR3 reads CASSQVSSNNGELFF. The CDR3 DNA reads TGCGCCAGCAGCCAAGTGAGCTCGAACAACGGGGAGCTGTTTTTT.

This clonotype was observed at least ten times. The J gene is TRBJ2-7, the V gene TRBV10-3; TRBD1 aligns across 8 bases. The CDR3 is 12 residues long. The V and J ends lost 10 bases and 1 base, in that order; junction bases with no gene match: 3. Germline-derived CDR1 and CDR2 are ENHRY and SYGVKD. CDR3 sequence reads: CATWDRSYEQYF. For the CDR3, the DNA is TGTGCCACCTGGGACAGGTCCTACGAGCAGTACTTC.

This clonotype was seen repeatedly, ten times or more. The V and J genes are TRBV29-1 and TRBJ2-1, with TRBD2 matching 8 bases. The junction had 3 bases not matched to a gene; V was cut back by 6 bases and J by 8 bases. CDR1 is SQVTM, CDR2 ANQGSEA, per germline. There are 11 residues in the CDR3. The CDR3 protein is CSVGRAYEQFF. Here the CDR3 DNA reads TGCAGCGTCGGGAGGGCCTATGAGCAGTTCTTC.

This clonotype was picked up many times. The chain recombines TRBV7-9 with TRBJ1-4, with a weak D call TRBD1 (5 bases). The V gene's germline CDR1 is SEHNR and CDR2 FQNEAQ (reference sequence). This CDR3 is 14 amino acids long. V lost 2 bases and J 11 bases, leaving 15 bases between the germline ends. This chain's CDR3 is CASSLWDPPVKLFF. In nucleotides, the CDR3 is TGTGCCAGCAGCTTATGGGACCCTCCTGTCAAACTGTTTTTT.

This clonotype was detected a few times. The chain uses TRBV20-1 and TRBJ2-6, with a tentative D call TRBD2 (6 bases). Germline values: CDR1 DFQATT, CDR2 SNEGSKA (reference sequence). This CDR3 region has 14 residues. V shed 7 bases and J shed 0 bases, with 10 bases lying between them. The DNA for the CDR3 is TGCAGTGGCCGCGGGGTCTCTGGGGCCAACGTCCTGACTTTC. As protein: CSGRGVSGANVLTF.

This clonotype was seen repeatedly, ten times or more. This sequence joins TRBV12-3 or TRBV12-4 and TRBJ2-6; D is uncertain. The CDR3 has 13 residues. Trimming shortened V by 5 bases and J by 1 base, and 3 bases separated the two germline ends. The CDR3 region is CASSPSGANVLTF. CDR3 coding DNA: TGTGCCAGCAGTCCATCTGGGGCCAACGTCCTGACTTTC.

At least ten counts were recorded for this clonotype. The chain uses TRBV11-2 and TRBJ2-7; D gene ambiguous. The V and J ends lost 3 bases and 6 bases respectively, with 12 bases between them. CDR1 is SGHAT and CDR2 is FQNNGV in the germline V gene. The CDR3 consists of 13 residues. CDR3 sequence: CASSLHPQVEQYF. The CDR3 DNA is TGTGCCAGCAGCTTGCACCCCCAAGTCGAGCAGTACTTC.

This clonotype was recorded a few times. The rearrangement uses TRBV18 and TRBJ1-1; D ambiguous. CDR3 length equals 12 residues. V was clipped by 6 bases and J by 2 bases, with 7 bases between them. The germline CDR1 and CDR2 sequences are KGHSH and LQKENI. The CDR3 region has the DNA TGTGCCAGCTCGCACAGAAACACTGAAGCTTTCTTT. Residues: CASSHRNTEAFF.

This clonotype was detected many times. The gene calls are TRBV20-1 and TRBJ1-2; 8 bases are a match to TRBD1. The CDR3 consists of 16 residues. Germline CDR1 reads DFQATT; CDR2 reads SNEGSKA (reference sequence). V dropped 3 bases and J dropped 3; count of bases not matched to a gene: 12. For the CDR3, the DNA is TGCAGTGCTAGTGGCCAGGGGGCGAGAGGGCACTATGGCTACACCTTC. This sequence encodes CSASGQGARGHYGYTF.

This clonotype was seen ten or more times. This chain links TRBV7-2 with TRBJ2-7, with 10 nucleotides matching TRBD2. The CDR3 length is 15 residues. Looked up from germline, CDR1 is SGHTA and CDR2 is FQGNSA. V trimming: 1 base; J trimming: 4 bases; junction bases outside the gene matches: 4. Here the CDR3 DNA reads TGTGCCAGCAGCTTAGAAATAGCGGGGGGTTACGAGCAGTACTTC. Amino acid sequence: CASSLEIAGGYEQYF.

In this sample, this clonotype turned up many times. This chain joins TRBV28 and TRBJ2-1; D is uncertain. This CDR3 has 16 amino acids. Trimming shortened V by 5 bases and J by 15 bases, and 29 bases separated the two germline ends. In germline, CDR1 is MDHEN, CDR2 SYDVKM. The CDR3, as DNA: TGTGCCAGCAGTCACGGGCTCTCTCATTCCTTAAGGGTACTGTTCTTC. It codes for CASSHGLSHSLRVLFF. The full variable domain, its missing parts supplied by reference TRBV28 and TRBJ2-1, is DVKVTQSSRYLVKRTGEKVFLECVQDMDHENMFWYRQDPGLGLRLIYFSYDVKMKEKGDIPEGYSVSREKKERFSLILESASTNQTSMYLCASSHGLSHSLRVLFFGPGTRLTVL.

This clonotype was counted many times. The CDR3 loop reads CASSLVSGRYTDTQYF. Here the CDR3 DNA reads TGTGCCAGCAGCTTAGTATCTGGGAGGTACACAGATACGCAGTATTTT. The rearrangement links TRBV7-9 to TRBJ2-3; tentative D call: TRBD2 (6 bases). V was pared by 1 base and J by 2 bases, with 13 bases between. Germline CDR1 is SEHNR and CDR2 is FQNEAQ (reference sequence). The CDR3 length is 16 residues.

This clonotype was observed a handful of times. The chain combines TRBV3-1 with TRBJ1-4; D may be TRBD1 (6 bases). The CDR3 has 15 residues. The V gene's germline CDR1 is LGHDT and CDR2 YNNKEL (reference sequence). The V end was cut by 4 bases, the J end by 16 bases, with 25 bases between. The CDR3 loop reads CASSRTDRDIAKRFF. The CDR3 DNA is TGTGCCAGCAGCCGCACGGACCGGGACATTGCAAAGCGGTTTTTT.